One sample yielded the 15 T cell receptor beta chains listed below, sequenced in a study of siplizumab effects on memory and regulatory T cells. Some clones are missing from TCRdb's copy, which holds only in-frame ones; the method was immunoSEQ multiplex PCR. The sample yields about 100,000 clones, around 90% seen once. Input material: CD4+ T cells sorted from blood. The source is a human donor in good health.

The rearrangement links TRBV7-3 to TRBJ2-1, with TRBD2 matching over 14 bases. Germline assignment: CDR1 SGHTA and CDR2 FQGTGA. After removal of 5 bases from V and 0 bases from J, the junction contained 6 bases not matched to a gene. The CDR3 contains 18 residues. In DNA form, the CDR3 reads TGTGCCAGCAGCACGGGACTAGCGGGGGCCCGCTCCTACAATGAGCAGTTCTTC. Translation gives CASSTGLAGARSYNEQFF.

This rearrangement joins TRBV5-1 to TRBJ1-1; D might be TRBD1 (6 bases). Germline V gene lookup returns CDR1 SGHRS and CDR2 YFSETQ. V was cut by 2 bases and J by 0 bases, with 11 bases left in between. The CDR3 covers 15 residues. CDR3 in DNA: TGCGCCAGCAGCTTACAGGGAGTCATGAACACTGAAGCTTTCTTT. Encoded protein: CASSLQGVMNTEAFF. Drawing the rest from reference TRBV5-1 and TRBJ1-1, the complete variable domain is KAGVTQTPRYLIKTRGQQVTLSCSPISGHRSVSWYQQTPGQGLQFLFEYFSETQRNKGNFPGRFSGRQFSNSRSEMNVSTLELGDSALYLCASSLQGVMNTEAFFGQGTRLTVV.

The chain has TRBV27 and TRBJ2-2, with D possibly matching TRBD2 (6 bases). The CDR3 is made up of 17 amino acids. Germline V CDR1 and CDR2: MNHEY, SMNVEV (reference sequence). Trimming took off 5 bases at V and 7 bases at J, with 23 bases between the two ends. The CDR3 nucleotides are TGTGCCAGCAGTCCCCACCGTCGGGTTGGAGGGGTCGGGGAGCTGTTTTTT. Protein product: CASSPHRRVGGVGELFF.

The CDR3 DNA is TGTGCCAGCTCACCAACCGGGACAGTCAATGAGCAGTTCTTC. This gives the protein CASSPTGTVNEQFF. The rearrangement uses TRBV18 and TRBJ2-1, with TRBD1 matching 7 bases. J gave up 6 bases and V 2 bases, and 4 bases lay outside the gene matches. The germline CDR1 and CDR2 sequences are KGHSH and LQKENI. The CDR3 consists of 14 residues. Together with reference TRBV18 and TRBJ2-1, the CDR3 gives the full variable domain: NAGVMQNPRHLVRRRGQEARLRCSPMKGHSHVYWYRQLPEEGLKFMVYLQKENIIDESGMPKERFSAEFPKEGPSILRIQQVVRGDSAAYFCASSPTGTVNEQFFGPGTRLTVL.

CDR3 sequence reads: CASSDTGSAATEAFF. In nucleotides, the CDR3 is TGTGCCAGCAGCGACACAGGGTCGGCGGCCACTGAAGCTTTCTTT. The rearrangement links TRBV13 to TRBJ1-1; TRBD1 is a possible D gene (6 bases). Germline V gene data show CDR1 as PRHDT and CDR2 as FYEKMQ (reference sequence). The CDR3 contains 15 residues. With 5 bases removed from V and 4 bases from J, the gap between germline ends came to 17 bases.

The chain has TRBV30 and TRBJ2-7, with D perhaps TRBD2 (6 bases). V lost 5 bases and J lost 2, with 13 bases in between. This CDR3 contains 13 residues. Looked up from germline, CDR1 is GTSNPN and CDR2 is SVGIG (reference sequence). CDR3 sequence (DNA): TGTGCCTGGTCTATGGAGGGACCCTACGAGCAGTACTTC. Translating gives CAWSMEGPYEQYF.

The table lists this clone with a few counts. The V and J genes are TRBV14 and TRBJ1-2, with D perhaps TRBD1 (6 bases). Trimming shortened V by 1 base and J by 4 bases, and 13 bases separated the two germline ends. The CDR3 is made up of 15 amino acids. CDR1 is SGHDN, CDR2 FVKESK, per germline. In nucleotides, the CDR3 is TGTGCCAGCAGCCAAGCCCCGACAGGTTCCTATGGCTACACCTTC. Amino acid sequence: CASSQAPTGSYGYTF. Full variable domain (outside the CDR3, taken from reference TRBV14 and TRBJ1-2): EAGVTQFPSHSVIEKGQTVTLRCDPISGHDNLYWYRRVMGKEIKFLLHFVKESKQDESGMPNNRFLAERTGGTYSTLKVQPAELEDSGVYFCASSQAPTGSYGYTFGSGTRLTVV.

The chain employs TRBV6-5 and TRBJ1-2, with 7 positions matching TRBD1. CDR3 size: 14 residues. The germline CDR1 and CDR2 sequences are MNHEY and SVGAGI. V gave up 4 bases and J gave up 4 bases; unmatched junction bases: 6. The CDR3 bases are TGTGCCAGCAGTTTAGACGGGACAGCCTATGGCTACACCTTC. The encoded protein is CASSLDGTAYGYTF.

This sequence joins TRBV9 and TRBJ1-1; D ambiguous. This CDR3 has 11 amino acids. Germline V gene data show CDR1 as SGDLS and CDR2 as YYNGEE. V gave up 7 bases and J gave up 1 base, with 5 bases separating them. The DNA for the CDR3 is TGTGCCAGCGCGGGGAACACTGAAGCTTTCTTT. It codes for CASAGNTEAFF.

The chain employs TRBV5-4 and TRBJ1-4, with D possibly matching TRBD1 (6 bases). The V gene's germline CDR1 is SGHNT and CDR2 YYREEE (reference sequence). With 0 bases removed from V and 12 bases from J, the gap between germline ends came to 21 bases. The CDR3 runs 16 residues. CDR3 in amino acids: CASSLAFGGGPSELFF. The CDR3 DNA is TGTGCCAGCAGCTTGGCCTTTGGTGGGGGGCCCTCCGAACTGTTTTTT.

This clone appeared a single time. The chain has TRBV9 and TRBJ2-2, with 9 bases identical to TRBD2. Germline V gene data show CDR1 as SGDLS and CDR2 as YYNGEE. V lost 0 bases, J lost 5 bases, and 5 bases stayed unmatched. The CDR3 covers 16 residues. The CDR3 here is CASSVGGGASTGELFF. The CDR3 DNA is TGTGCCAGCAGCGTAGGCGGGGGGGCGTCTACCGGGGAGCTGTTTTTT.

This clone was seen once. This chain's CDR3 is CASSPPGQNLGYTF. In DNA, the CDR3 is TGTGCCAGCAGTCCACCGGGACAGAATCTTGGCTACACCTTC. The chain has TRBV6-5 and TRBJ1-2; 7 bases agree with TRBD1. The junction had 10 bases not matched to a gene; V was cut back by 5 bases and J by 7 bases. Germline loops: CDR1 MNHEY, CDR2 SVGAGI. The CDR3 covers 14 residues.

This clone was counted once. The chain uses TRBV18 and TRBJ1-6, with D hard to call. The ends were cut back, 3 bases at V and 9 bases at J, with 15 bases in the middle. The V gene's germline CDR1 is KGHSH and CDR2 LQKENI. CDR3 size: 15 residues. The CDR3: CASSPVEGISSPLHF. The CDR3 DNA follows: TGTGCCAGCTCACCCGTTGAGGGTATCAGTTCACCCCTCCACTTT.

The V gene is TRBV28, the J gene TRBJ1-4; 8 bases match TRBD1. The CDR3 is 14 residues long. Germline-derived CDR1 and CDR2 are MDHEN and SYDVKM. J was trimmed by 6 bases and V by 5 bases; bases with no gene match: 5. CDR3 in amino acids: CASSTGTGDEKLFF. CDR3 sequence (DNA): TGTGCCAGCAGTACCGGGACAGGAGATGAAAAACTGTTTTTT.

This chain uses TRBV29-1 with TRBJ1-2; D perhaps matches TRBD1 (6 bases). Trimming pared 3 bases from V and 8 bases from J, leaving 19 bases between. CDR3 length equals 14 residues. Germline-derived CDR1 and CDR2 are SQVTM and ANQGSEA. CDR3 sequence reads: CSVDWGQAGDGYTF. The CDR3 DNA reads as TGCAGCGTTGATTGGGGACAAGCGGGGGACGGCTACACCTTC.